The 18 T cell receptor beta chains below come from one sample, sequenced in a study of CD8 T cells in Susac syndrome. Random hexamers primed reverse transcription of about 0.45 to 1 ug RNA. TCRdb fed the immunoSEQ multiplex PCR reads into MiXCR, producing one record per CDR3 protein. There are 150,000 to 200,000 distinct CDR3 sequences in the sample; roughly 95% occur only once, and around 0.13% lies in the top ten. Sequenced input: CD4+ T cells from PBMCs. These receptors all come from a human donor in good health.

The genes are TRBV29-1 and TRBJ1-3; D perhaps matches TRBD1 (6 bases). Germline lookup yields CDR1 SQVTM and CDR2 ANQGSEA. V lost 7 bases and J lost 2, with 15 bases in between. This CDR3 region has 14 residues. CDR3 region: CSAGTGSTGNTIYF. DNA for the CDR3: TGCAGCGCGGGCACAGGGAGCACTGGAAACACCATATATTTT.

The chain couples TRBV12-3 or TRBV12-4 to TRBJ1-2; D is uncertain. V lost 3 bases and J 8 bases, leaving 10 bases between the germline ends. The CDR3 length is 12 residues. The CDR3, as DNA: TGTGCCAGCAGTTTGCCGGTCGGCGGCTACACCTTC. As protein: CASSLPVGGYTF.

The chain joins TRBV7-9 to TRBJ2-5; 9 nucleotides align to TRBD2. Germline V gene data show CDR1 as SEHNR and CDR2 as FQNEAQ (reference sequence). J was trimmed by 5 bases and V by 2 bases; bases with no gene match: 6. CDR3 length: 15 residues. CDR3 residues: CASSLRGLAMETQYF. CDR3 DNA: TGTGCCAGCAGCTTACGCGGACTAGCGATGGAGACCCAGTACTTC.

This clonotype has just a few counts. V usage is TRBV11-2 and J usage is TRBJ1-2, with no clear D. The CDR3 loop spans 12 amino acids. With 1 base removed from V and 3 bases from J, the gap between germline ends came to 3 bases. Germline V CDR1 and CDR2: SGHAT, FQNNGV. In nucleotides, the CDR3 is TGTGCCAGCAGCTTAGGCTACTATGGCTACACCTTC. Encoded protein: CASSLGYYGYTF.

V gene TRBV7-9 combines with J gene TRBJ2-2; D is ambiguous. The CDR3 length is 13 residues. Germline CDR1 SEHNR, CDR2 FQNEAQ (reference sequence). V was trimmed by 6 bases and J by 0 bases, leaving 5 bases between them. CDR3 nucleotide sequence: TGTGCCAGCAGTCGCGCGAACACCGGGGAGCTGTTTTTT. Translated, it gives CASSRANTGELFF.

The rearrangement uses TRBV6-6 and TRBJ2-2, with a possible D match to TRBD1 (5 bases). This CDR3 is built from 14 residues. V was trimmed by 4 bases and J by 3 bases, leaving 9 bases between them. Germline CDR1 is MNHNY and CDR2 is SVGAGI (reference sequence). CDR3 region: CASSSRGHTGELFF. The DNA of the CDR3 is TGTGCCAGCAGTTCAAGGGGCCACACCGGGGAGCTGTTTTTT.

The gene calls are TRBV5-1 and TRBJ1-6; 9 nucleotides agree with TRBD1. Per germline, CDR1 SGHRS and CDR2 YFSETQ. This CDR3 contains 14 residues. J was trimmed by 7 bases and V by 3 bases; bases with no gene match: 2. CDR3 in amino acids: CASSSGTGNSPLHF. The CDR3 DNA reads TGCGCCAGCAGCTCCGGGACAGGGAATTCACCCCTCCACTTT.

This sequence joins TRBV7-9 and TRBJ2-1; no clear D. V dropped 3 bases and J dropped 4 bases, with 16 bases sitting between them. CDR3 length: 16 amino acids. Germline V gene lookup returns CDR1 SEHNR and CDR2 FQNEAQ (reference sequence). The CDR3 sequence: CASSFFLTSPYNEQFF. CDR3 coding DNA: TGTGCCAGCAGCTTTTTTCTAACCTCGCCGTACAATGAGCAGTTCTTC.

The rearrangement links TRBV6-1 to TRBJ2-3, with 9 bases identical to TRBD1. Germline CDR1 MNHNS, CDR2 SASEGT. CDR3 length: 14 residues. Germline trimming cut 5 bases from V and 6 bases from J; bases unmatched to any gene: 6. For the CDR3, the DNA is TGTGCCAGCAGTACAACAGGGGGCCGGGATACGCAGTATTTT. This translates into CASSTTGGRDTQYF.

V is TRBV5-6 and J is TRBJ1-1; D is uncertain. The length of the CDR3 is 14 residues. CDR1 and CDR2 (germline): SGHDT, YYEEEE. Deletions cut 5 bases from V and 0 bases from J, with 11 bases between. CDR3 nucleotides: TGTGCCAGCAGACGAGGAGGTATGAACACTGAAGCTTTCTTT. Protein: CASRRGGMNTEAFF. Using reference TRBV5-6 and TRBJ1-1 for the parts outside the CDR3, the full variable domain is DAGVTQSPTHLIKTRGQQVTLRCSPKSGHDTVSWYQQALGQGPQFIFQYYEEEERQRGNFPDRFSGHQFPNYSSELNVNALLLGDSALYLCASRRGGMNTEAFFGQGTRLTVV.

In nucleotides, the CDR3 is TGTGCCAGCAGCCCCGGACTTATTTCCCACTATGGCTACACCTTC. Its protein product is CASSPGLISHYGYTF. The chain couples TRBV7-8 to TRBJ1-2; no clear D gene. Germline V gives CDR1 SGHVS, CDR2 FQNEAQ. The CDR3 sequence is 15 residues long. Trimming took 5 bases from V and 3 from J, leaving 16 bases between them.

This clonotype was observed once. The chain couples TRBV5-1 to TRBJ2-5, with TRBD2 identical over 9 bases. This CDR3 comprises 15 residues. Trimming cost V 5 bases and J 2 bases; bases outside gene matches: 7. Germline loops: CDR1 SGHRS, CDR2 YFSETQ. The CDR3 loop reads CASSPGTSSQETQYF. In DNA, the CDR3 is TGCGCCAGCAGTCCCGGGACTAGCAGTCAAGAGACCCAGTACTTC.

The chain employs TRBV2 and TRBJ1-6; 10 bases line up with TRBD1. The CDR3 is made up of 18 amino acids. Germline V gene lookup returns CDR1 SNHLY and CDR2 FYNNEI. Trimming at V came to 4 bases and at J to 7 bases, leaving 13 bases not matched to a gene. CDR3 coding DNA: TGTGCCAGCAGTGGGCTTCGGGACAGGGGTACTTGGAATTCACCCCTCCACTTT. Protein: CASSGLRDRGTWNSPLHF.

V is TRBV30 and J is TRBJ1-4; D not resolved. Germline loops: CDR1 GTSNPN, CDR2 SVGIG (reference sequence). V lost 2 bases and J lost 7, with 5 bases in between. CDR3 length: 11 amino acids. CDR3 nucleotides: TGTGCCTGGAGTCTAGGTGAAAAACTGTTTTTT. It is translated as CAWSLGEKLFF. Full variable domain (remainder filled in from reference TRBV30 and TRBJ1-4): SQTIHQWPATLVQPVGSPLSLECTVEGTSNPNLYWYRQAAGRGLQLLFYSVGIGQISSEVPQNLSASRPQDRQFILSSKKLLLSDSGFYLCAWSLGEKLFFGSGTQLSVL.

This chain uses TRBV4-1 with TRBJ1-6, with D possibly matching TRBD1 (6 bases). This CDR3 has 15 residues. Per germline, CDR1 MGHRA and CDR2 YSYEKL. V was cut by 3 bases and J by 8 bases, with 14 bases left in between. CDR3 DNA sequence: TGCGCCAGCAGCCAGAGGGGGGACTGGGATTCACCCCTCCACTTT. Encoded protein: CASSQRGDWDSPLHF.

The chain is built from TRBV3-1 and TRBJ2-2; 7 nucleotides line up with TRBD1. Trimming removed 0 bases from V and 7 bases from J; junction bases left unmatched: 2. This CDR3 comprises 14 residues. CDR1 and CDR2 from the germline V gene are LGHDT and YNNKEL (reference sequence). The CDR3 DNA reads as TGTGCCAGCAGCCAAGAGTACAGGGGCGGGGAGCTGTTTTTT. As protein: CASSQEYRGGELFF.

The CDR3 sequence: CASTLGTARRGELFF. The CDR3 DNA follows: TGTGCCAGTACCCTAGGGACCGCCCGACGCGGGGAGCTGTTTTTT. V and J are TRBV19 and TRBJ2-2, with D perhaps TRBD1 or TRBD2 (5 bases each). The CDR3 is 15 residues long. CDR1 and CDR2 from the germline V gene are LNHDA and SQIVND (reference sequence). Trimming shortened V by 7 bases and J by 7 bases, and 19 bases separated the two germline ends.

The V call is TRBV7-2, the J call TRBJ2-7, with TRBD2 matching over 11 bases. This CDR3 spans 14 amino acids. The germline gives CDR1 SGHTA, CDR2 FQGNSA. V shed 5 bases and J 2 bases; nucleotides not matched to a gene: 2. The chain's CDR3 is CASSKTSGAYEQYF. The CDR3 DNA reads as TGTGCCAGCAGCAAGACTAGCGGGGCCTACGAGCAGTACTTC.